Listed below are T cell receptor beta chains from one sample, sequenced in a study of T cell changes during pregnancy in multiple sclerosis. Profiling relied on immunoSEQ multiplex PCR, and the TCRdb table lists in-frame clones only, not all of them. The table records 100,000 to 150,000 clones, approximately 93% of them present only once. The material sequenced was peripheral blood, taken before pregnancy. Receptors were obtained from a female donor with multiple sclerosis, enrolled in a pregnancy study. CDR3s include the opening cysteine and the closing phenylalanine or tryptophan. Each record gives: V gene, J gene, D gene, clone size, CDR3 protein, CDR3 DNA. D genes are given only for firm matches. Clone sizes are given selectively: once, few, many, or a class where the clone is expanded.

TRBV19	TRBJ1-5	TRBD1	.	CASSIVIDRGKKSQHF	TGTGCCAGTAGTATAGTAATCGACAGGGGGAAAAAATCCCAGCATTTT
TRBV28	TRBJ2-7	TRBD2	.	CASSALAELYEQYF	TGTGCCAGCAGTGCACTAGCGGAACTTTACGAGCAGTACTTC
TRBV7-2	TRBJ1-5	.	.	CASSLDRDQPQHF	TGTGCCAGCAGCTTAGACAGGGATCAGCCCCAGCATTTT
TRBV11-1	TRBJ2-2	.	.	CASSPSQVTGELFF	TGTGCCAGCAGCCCGTCACAGGTCACCGGGGAGCTGTTTTTT
TRBV25-1	TRBJ2-5	.	.	CASSPGLAKETQYF	TGTGCCAGCAGCCCGGGACTTGCTAAAGAGACCCAGTACTTC
TRBV6-6	TRBJ2-1	.	.	CASSYGGSYNEQFF	TGTGCCAGCAGTTACGGCGGATCCTACAATGAGCAGTTCTTC
TRBV28	TRBJ2-2	.	.	CASSSTAPSPTGELFF	TGTGCCAGCAGTTCGACAGCTCCCAGTCCAACCGGGGAGCTGTTTTTT
TRBV6-1	TRBJ2-6	.	.	CASSVDGGSGANVLTF	TGTGCCAGCAGTGTTGACGGAGGCTCTGGGGCCAACGTCCTGACTTTC
TRBV7-9	TRBJ2-2	.	.	CASSLRDITTGELFF	TGTGCCAGCAGCTTAAGGGACATCACCACCGGGGAGCTGTTTTTT
TRBV29-1	TRBJ1-1	.	.	CSVGDGGTEAFF	TGCAGCGTTGGTGACGGGGGAACTGAAGCTTTCTTT
TRBV2	TRBJ2-5	TRBD1	.	CASNEGGTGGETQYF	TGTGCCAGCAATGAAGGGGGGACAGGGGGGGAGACCCAGTACTTC
TRBV6-1	TRBJ1-3	TRBD1	.	CASLGEGAPRNTIYF	TGTGCCAGCCTTGGAGAGGGGGCCCCCCGAAACACCATATATTTT
TRBV18	TRBJ1-6	TRBD1	.	CASSLLNSRDSSYNSPLHF	TGTGCCAGCTCACTCCTGAACTCCAGGGACAGCTCCTATAATTCACCCCTCCACTTT
TRBV5-1	TRBJ2-7	TRBD1	.	CASSLVSPGQGASEQYF	TGCGCCAGCAGCTTGGTTTCTCCGGGACAGGGGGCAAGCGAGCAGTACTTC
TRBV4-1	TRBJ2-2	.	.	CASSQAGAGELFF	TGCGCCAGCAGCCAAGCAGGGGCCGGGGAGCTGTTTTTT
TRBV27	TRBJ2-1	TRBD2	.	CASIPLAGSYNEQFF	TGTGCCAGCATCCCGCTAGCGGGATCTTACAATGAGCAGTTCTTC
TRBV29-1	TRBJ2-2	.	.	CSVGQGVGTGELFF	TGCAGCGTTGGCCAAGGGGTGGGCACCGGGGAGCTGTTTTTT
TRBV5-1	TRBJ1-1	TRBD1	.	CASSSATGVVQTEAFF	TGCGCCAGCAGCTCGGCAACAGGGGTTGTTCAGACTGAAGCTTTCTTT
TRBV11-2	TRBJ1-2	.	.	CASSSGTFNYGYTF	TGTGCCAGCAGTTCCGGGACATTTAACTATGGCTACACCTTC
TRBV4-2	TRBJ1-6	.	.	CASSQDGLNNSPLHF	TGTGCCAGCAGCCAGGACGGACTAAATAATTCACCCCTCCACTTT
TRBV10-3	TRBJ2-7	TRBD2	.	CAISESGLAGGLYEQYF	TGTGCCATCAGTGAGTCGGGGCTAGCGGGGGGACTCTACGAGCAGTACTTC
TRBV6-6	TRBJ1-3	TRBD1	.	CASRVTGDSGNTIYF	TGTGCCAGCAGGGTTACAGGGGACTCTGGAAACACCATATATTTT
TRBV6-5	TRBJ1-2	.	.	CASSSPRTVDYGYTF	TGTGCCAGCAGTTCTCCAAGGACAGTGGACTATGGCTACACCTTC
TRBV5-4	TRBJ2-5	TRBD2	.	CASMRAGGPLGETQYF	TGTGCCAGCATGAGAGCGGGAGGGCCATTAGGAGAGACCCAGTACTTC
TRBV5-4	TRBJ2-7	.	.	CASSPDSSYEQYF	TGTGCCAGCAGCCCGGACAGTTCCTACGAGCAGTACTTC
TRBV15	TRBJ1-4	.	.	CATSRDRVELFF	TGTGCCACCAGCAGAGATCGGGTGGAACTGTTTTTT
TRBV5-5	TRBJ1-2	TRBD1	.	CASSLSGTGYSYTF	TGTGCCAGCAGCCTATCCGGGACAGGGTACAGCTACACCTTC
TRBV10-3	TRBJ1-3	TRBD1	.	CAISESPTSQGAGNTIYF	TGTGCCATCAGTGAATCGCCTACATCTCAGGGGGCTGGAAACACCATATATTTT
TRBV10-3	TRBJ1-5	.	.	CAISGRVDQPQHF	TGTGCCATCAGTGGCCGGGTAGATCAGCCCCAGCATTTT
TRBV6-1	TRBJ1-1	.	.	CASSNRQRNTEAFF	TGTGCCAGCAGTAACCGACAGCGGAACACTGAAGCTTTCTTT
TRBV27	TRBJ1-1	.	.	CASSFGSRGFTEAFF	TGTGCCAGCAGTTTCGGTTCGAGGGGGTTCACTGAAGCTTTCTTT
TRBV27	TRBJ2-5	TRBD1	.	CASSFTGGGETQYF	TGTGCCAGCAGTTTTACAGGGGGCGGGGAGACCCAGTACTTC
TRBV5-1	TRBJ2-2	TRBD2	.	CASSLSGRAVGTGELFF	TGCGCCAGCAGTCTTAGCGGGAGGGCCGTGGGCACCGGGGAGCTGTTTTTT
TRBV6-6	TRBJ1-2	.	.	CASSYSSRGGYTF	TGTGCCAGCAGTTACTCGAGCAGGGGCGGCTACACCTTC
TRBV18	TRBJ1-2	TRBD1	.	CASSLMGGTDYGYTF	TGTGCCAGCTCACTCATGGGCGGGACAGACTATGGCTACACCTTC
TRBV7-8	TRBJ2-1	.	few	CASSLASEQFF	TGTGCCAGCAGCTTAGCTAGCGAGCAGTTCTTC
TRBV15	TRBJ2-7	.	.	CATSRETGYEQYF	TGTGCCACCAGCAGAGAAACAGGGTACGAGCAGTACTTC
TRBV4-2	TRBJ2-3	.	.	CASSQGQDSTDTQYF	TGTGCCAGCAGCCAAGGACAGGATAGCACAGATACGCAGTATTTT
TRBV25-1	TRBJ1-2	.	.	CASSAQGNYGYTF	TGTGCCAGCAGTGCCCAGGGAAACTATGGCTACACCTTC
TRBV5-1	TRBJ2-1	TRBD2	.	CASSLGTSGRALYNEQFF	TGCGCCAGCAGCTTAGGGACTAGCGGGAGGGCCCTCTACAATGAGCAGTTCTTC
TRBV5-4	TRBJ1-1	.	.	CASSVQGRKTEAFF	TGTGCCAGCAGCGTACAGGGTCGGAAGACTGAAGCTTTCTTT
TRBV6-5	TRBJ2-5	TRBD1	.	CASRGTDQETQYF	TGTGCCAGTAGGGGGACAGATCAAGAGACCCAGTACTTC
TRBV9	TRBJ2-5	.	.	CASSGAGVGGRATQYF	TGTGCCAGCAGCGGGGCCGGCGTAGGGGGTCGGGCGACCCAGTACTTC
TRBV28	TRBJ2-7	TRBD1	.	CASRRQGKNEQYF	TGTGCCAGCAGACGACAGGGGAAGAACGAGCAGTACTTC
TRBV20-1	TRBJ2-7	TRBD1	.	CSAWTGNEQYF	TGCAGTGCCTGGACAGGTAACGAGCAGTACTTC
TRBV5-6	TRBJ1-6	TRBD1	.	CASSRGTGYDLHF	TGTGCCAGCAGCCGGGGGACAGGCTACGACCTCCACTTT
TRBV7-2	TRBJ2-5	TRBD2	once	CASSLGTSYAETQYF	TGTGCCAGCAGCTTAGGGACTAGTTATGCGGAGACCCAGTACTTC
TRBV7-9	TRBJ2-3	.	.	CASSPLRTDTQYF	TGTGCCAGCAGCCCACTACGCACAGATACGCAGTATTTT
TRBV25-1	TRBJ2-6	TRBD1	.	CASSGWTGEANVLTF	TGTGCCAGCAGTGGGTGGACAGGGGAGGCCAACGTCCTGACTTTC
TRBV11-2	TRBJ1-1	TRBD1	.	CASRPTGGTEAFF	TGTGCCAGCAGACCGACAGGGGGGACTGAAGCTTTCTTT
TRBV4-2	TRBJ2-3	TRBD2	.	CASSPSGVDTQYF	TGTGCCAGCAGCCCTAGCGGGGTAGATACGCAGTATTTT
TRBV7-9	TRBJ1-2	TRBD1	.	CASSPKGALGDGYTF	TGTGCCAGCAGTCCTAAGGGGGCGTTGGGGGATGGCTACACCTTC